The 27 T cell receptor beta chains below all came from one sample that was sequenced in a study of Graves' ophthalmopathy and Graves' hyperthyroidism. The study amplified TCR beta CDR3 regions using RNA transcripts. First-round RT-PCR with HTBI primers preceded a second-round multiplex PCR. From the multiplex PCR reads, TCRdb called clonotypes with MiXCR, one entry per CDR3 protein. The data show some 210,000 distinct CDR3 sequences, approximately 29% seen once. The sequenced material came from peripheral blood. The source is a man between 50 and 59 years old with Graves' ophthalmopathy.

The V gene is TRBV6-2 or TRBV6-3, the J gene TRBJ1-1, with 7 bases matching TRBD1. After removal of 0 bases from V and 4 bases from J, the junction contained 5 bases not matched to a gene. CDR3 size: 15 residues. Germline values: CDR1 MNHEY, CDR2 SVGEGT. Here the CDR3 reads CASSYSFAGGTEAFF. The CDR3 DNA reads as TGTGCCAGCAGTTACTCCTTTGCAGGGGGCACTGAAGCTTTCTTT.

J is TRBJ2-7 and V is TRBV7-2; the D gene could be TRBD1 or TRBD2 (5 bases each). CDR1 and CDR2 (germline): SGHTA, FQGNSA. CDR3 length: 14 amino acids. V gave up 0 bases and J gave up 8 bases, with 14 bases separating them. The CDR3 here is CASSLALGEGQQYF. In nucleotides, the CDR3 is TGTGCCAGCAGCTTAGCGCTTGGCGAGGGGCAGCAGTACTTC.

This clonotype has at least ten counts. The chain has TRBV6-5 and TRBJ2-7; TRBD2 matches at 7 bases. The CDR3 runs to 14 residues. V lost 5 bases to trimming and J lost 4 bases; unmatched junction nucleotides: 8. CDR1 and CDR2 (germline): MNHEY, SVGAGI. Here the CDR3 DNA reads TGTGCCAGCAGTACCGGGCTAGCGGCATACGAGCAGTACTTC. It translates to CASSTGLAAYEQYF.

This clonotype was seen many times. This CDR3 is CASGSRTGPLQETQYF. CDR3 DNA sequence: TGTGCTAGTGGTTCTAGAACGGGACCGCTCCAAGAGACCCAGTACTTC. The V gene is TRBV12-5, the J gene TRBJ2-5, with D perhaps given as TRBD1 or TRBD2 (5 bases each). The V gene's germline CDR1 is LGHNT and CDR2 FRNRAP. The CDR3 spans 16 residues. V lost 4 bases, J lost 1 base, and 16 bases lay in between.

The rearrangement joins TRBV7-8 to TRBJ1-3; 11 bases align to TRBD1. CDR3 length: 15 amino acids. Germline V gene data show CDR1 as SGHVS and CDR2 as FQNEAQ. V was pared by 4 bases and J by 6 bases, with 5 bases of the junction left unmatched. The CDR3: CASSWGTGGVNTIYF. The CDR3 DNA follows: TGTGCCAGCAGCTGGGGGACAGGGGGAGTAAACACCATATATTTT.

This clonotype was counted ten times or more. V and J are TRBV6-2 or TRBV6-3 and TRBJ2-2; D call uncertain. There are 16 residues in the CDR3. V gave up 4 bases and J gave up 1 base, with 13 bases separating them. Germline V gene lookup returns CDR1 MNHEY and CDR2 SVGEGT. CDR3 residues: CASSLNSGMNTGELFF. CDR3 DNA sequence: TGTGCCAGCAGTTTAAATAGTGGGATGAACACCGGGGAGCTGTTTTTT.

The V gene is TRBV20-1, the J gene TRBJ1-5, with TRBD1 as a possible D gene (6 bases). Trimming stripped 8 bases from V and 6 bases from J, with 14 bases between. The CDR3 contains 12 residues. Germline CDR1 and CDR2: DFQATT and SNEGSKA (reference sequence). CDR3 residues: CSPSKGGQPQHF. CDR3 DNA: TGCAGTCCCTCGAAGGGGGGTCAGCCCCAGCATTTT.

This clonotype occurred many times. The rearrangement joins TRBV11-2 to TRBJ2-5; the D is unclear. Germline V gene sequence: CDR1 SGHAT, CDR2 FQNNGV. This CDR3 has 17 amino acids. Trimming cost V 0 bases and J 4 bases, with 18 bases left between them. CDR3 residues: CASSLDNPLDTRETQYF. In nucleotides, the CDR3 is TGTGCCAGCAGCTTAGACAACCCGCTAGATACAAGAGAGACCCAGTACTTC.

The chain joins TRBV5-1 to TRBJ1-1; 7 bases are a match to TRBD1. This CDR3 has 12 amino acids. With 4 bases clipped from V and 7 bases from J, the junction kept 4 bases outside the gene matches. Germline CDR1 reads SGHRS; CDR2 reads YFSETQ. The CDR3 DNA sequence: TGCGCCAGCAGCCTGACAGGGAATGAAGCTTTCTTT. Residues: CASSLTGNEAFF.

Turning to this clonotype: The CDR3 ends on some other residue instead of the conserved phenylalanine or tryptophan, so this is likely a read error. The genes are TRBV9 and TRBJ1-1; 7 bases line up with TRBD1. This CDR3 contains 14 residues. The V gene's germline CDR1 is SGDLS and CDR2 YYNGEE. Losses at the gene ends were 3 bases for V and 4 bases for J; bases not matched to a gene: 6. The CDR3 region is CASSALQGSTEAFL. Here the CDR3 DNA reads TGTGCCAGCAGCGCCTTACAGGGGAGCACTGAAGCTTTCCTT.

This clonotype appeared many times. The V gene is TRBV13, the J gene TRBJ2-7; 13 bases are a match to TRBD2. Germline V CDR1 and CDR2: PRHDT, FYEKMQ (reference sequence). This CDR3 comprises 14 residues. Trimming removed 5 bases from V and 5 bases from J; junction bases left unmatched: 3. The CDR3: CASSDGTSGDEQYF. The CDR3 DNA reads TGTGCCAGCAGCGATGGGACTAGCGGGGACGAGCAGTACTTC.

The chain is built from TRBV28 and TRBJ2-5; D may be TRBD1 (5 bases). Germline values: CDR1 MDHEN, CDR2 SYDVKM. V lost 6 bases, J lost 1 base, and 9 bases lay in between. The CDR3 contains 13 residues. CDR3 in amino acids: CASRSGIQETQYF. Written as DNA, the CDR3 is TGTGCCAGCAGGTCAGGGATCCAAGAGACCCAGTACTTC.

This clonotype has a count of ten or more. The V call is TRBV28, the J call TRBJ2-5; D unclear. The CDR3 extends over 15 amino acids. Germline CDR1 MDHEN, CDR2 SYDVKM. V was pared by 5 bases and J by 2 bases, with 15 bases between. The chain's CDR3 is CASSTSLANQETQYF. DNA for the CDR3: TGTGCCAGCAGTACGTCCTTAGCCAATCAAGAGACCCAGTACTTC.

The chain carries TRBV7-2 and TRBJ1-1; possibly TRBD1 for D (5 bases). Germline V gene sequence: CDR1 SGHTA, CDR2 FQGNSA. Trimming left V 5 bases short and J 11 bases short, with 21 bases between. This CDR3 is 14 amino acids long. CDR3 coding DNA: TGTGCCAGCAGCAAGAGGGGCACAGCTCAAAAGGCTTTCTTT. This translates into CASSKRGTAQKAFF.

The sample holds many counts of this clonotype. The chain joins TRBV27 to TRBJ1-5, with D uncertain. The V gene's germline CDR1 is MNHEY and CDR2 SMNVEV (reference sequence). The V end lost 6 bases, the J end lost 0 bases, and 12 bases lay between the germline ends. This CDR3 spans 15 amino acids. CDR3: CASSDGQYSNQPQHF. As DNA, the CDR3 is TGTGCCAGCAGCGATGGGCAGTATAGCAATCAGCCCCAGCATTTT.

This clonotype was found many times. The chain combines TRBV6-2 or TRBV6-3 with TRBJ1-6, with D hard to call. V was cut by 7 bases and J by 0 bases, with 19 bases left in between. This CDR3 has 18 amino acids. Germline CDR1 and CDR2: MNHEY and SVGEGT. CDR3 in DNA: TGTGCCAGCAACTTGCGGACCCAAGGCTACTCCTATAATTCACCCCTCCACTTT. Protein: CASNLRTQGYSYNSPLHF.

This clonotype was recorded many times. The rearrangement joins TRBV6-2 or TRBV6-3 to TRBJ2-7; TRBD1 agrees at 8 bases. The length of the CDR3 is 14 residues. Germline CDR1 is MNHEY and CDR2 is SVGEGT. V gave up 6 bases and J gave up 9 bases; unmatched junction bases: 13. This CDR3 reads CASRSSRGLGGQYF. In DNA, the CDR3 is TGTGCCAGCAGGTCCAGCAGGGGGCTGGGCGGGCAGTACTTC.

This clonotype was detected ten times or more. The chain is built from TRBV20-1 and TRBJ2-4, with no clear D. The CDR3 extends over 16 amino acids. The V end lost 0 bases, the J end lost 3 bases, and 15 bases lay between the germline ends. The germline CDR1 and CDR2 sequences are DFQATT and SNEGSKA (reference sequence). CDR3 in DNA: TGCAGTGCTAGAGATGATTGGCAGGTCGGCAAAAACATTCAGTACTTC. Protein: CSARDDWQVGKNIQYF.

This chain connects TRBV15 to TRBJ2-5; D remains unclear. V dropped 5 bases and J dropped 5 bases, with 6 bases sitting between them. The CDR3 totals 11 residues. Germline loops: CDR1 LNHNV, CDR2 YYDKDF (reference sequence). CDR3 sequence reads: CATSLGETQYF. CDR3 bases: TGTGCCACCAGCCTCGGTGAGACCCAGTACTTC.

This clonotype was picked up many times. CDR3 region: CASSLTGQLSTEAFF. The DNA for the CDR3 is TGTGCCAGCAGCTTAACGGGACAGCTATCCACTGAAGCTTTCTTT. J is TRBJ1-1 and V is TRBV7-3, with TRBD1 matching 7 bases. The CDR3 loop spans 15 amino acids. V dropped 0 bases and J dropped 4; count of bases not matched to a gene: 5. Germline V gene data show CDR1 as SGHTA and CDR2 as FQGTGA. Complete variable domain (other parts from reference TRBV7-3 and TRBJ1-1): GAGVSQTPSNKVTEKGKYVELRCDPISGHTALYWYRQSLGQGPEFLIYFQGTGAADDSGLPNDRFFAVRPEGSVSTLKIQRTERGDSAVYLCASSLTGQLSTEAFFGQGTRLTVV.

This clonotype was detected ten times or more. The rearrangement joins TRBV27 to TRBJ1-2; no definite D call. CDR1 MNHEY and CDR2 SMNVEV come from the germline V gene (reference sequence). Trimming cost V 6 bases and J 4 bases, with 12 bases left between them. This CDR3 region has 13 residues. As DNA, the CDR3 is TGTGCCAGCAGCCGGGTGGCTAGCTATGGCTACACCTTC. Protein: CASSRVASYGYTF.

This clonotype was observed at least ten times. The chain is built from TRBV28 and TRBJ1-6; D remains unclear. The CDR3 covers 11 residues. Per germline, CDR1 MDHEN and CDR2 SYDVKM. The V end was cut by 7 bases, the J end by 7 bases, with 5 bases between. The CDR3 spells CASTTNSPLHF. The CDR3 DNA sequence: TGTGCCAGCACCACAAATTCACCCCTCCACTTT.

This sequence joins TRBV6-1 and TRBJ1-1; tentative D call: TRBD1 (6 bases). The CDR3 runs 14 residues. The V end lost 5 bases, the J end lost 4 bases, and 14 bases lay between the germline ends. CDR1 and CDR2 (germline): MNHNS, SASEGT. The CDR3 DNA reads TGTGCCAGCAGTCCGTACAGGGAAGGCACTGAAGCTTTCTTT. The encoded protein is CASSPYREGTEAFF.

This clonotype appeared many times. J is TRBJ2-5 and V is TRBV12-3 or TRBV12-4; the D gene is possibly TRBD2 (5 bases). The CDR3 consists of 14 residues. V lost 5 bases and J lost 2, with 12 bases in between. DNA for the CDR3: TGTGCCAGCAGTATCAGCGGAGGTCAAGAGACCCAGTACTTC. Amino acids: CASSISGGQETQYF.

This clonotype showed up many times. This chain links TRBV7-2 with TRBJ2-6; TRBD1 matches at 12 bases. The germline V gene encodes CDR1 SGHTA and CDR2 FQGNSA. Trimming took 1 base from V and 4 from J; bases not matched to a gene: 8. This CDR3 contains 19 residues. CDR3 protein: CASSLVLGQGASGANVLTF. CDR3 DNA sequence: TGTGCCAGCAGCTTAGTGCTGGGACAGGGGGCGTCCGGGGCCAACGTCCTGACTTTC.

The J gene is TRBJ1-3, the V gene TRBV6-2 or TRBV6-3; 10 positions agree with TRBD1. The V gene's germline CDR1 is MNHEY and CDR2 SVGEGT. The J segment lost 0 bases and the V segment lost 2 bases, leaving 10 bases of the junction unmatched. This CDR3 spans 19 amino acids. CDR3: CASSYGTGARRYSGNTIYF. The CDR3 DNA reads as TGTGCCAGCAGTTACGGGACAGGGGCCCGTCGATACTCTGGAAACACCATATATTTT.

This clonotype has ten or more counts. The rearrangement joins TRBV7-3 to TRBJ1-6, with 7 positions matching TRBD1. Germline V gives CDR1 SGHTA, CDR2 FQGTGA. This CDR3 comprises 16 residues. With V trimmed by 5 bases and J by 10 bases, 14 bases remained unmatched. The CDR3 DNA is TGTGCCAGCAGCCTCGACGGTCTAGGGGGCCGATCACCCCTCCACTTT. It translates to CASSLDGLGGRSPLHF.